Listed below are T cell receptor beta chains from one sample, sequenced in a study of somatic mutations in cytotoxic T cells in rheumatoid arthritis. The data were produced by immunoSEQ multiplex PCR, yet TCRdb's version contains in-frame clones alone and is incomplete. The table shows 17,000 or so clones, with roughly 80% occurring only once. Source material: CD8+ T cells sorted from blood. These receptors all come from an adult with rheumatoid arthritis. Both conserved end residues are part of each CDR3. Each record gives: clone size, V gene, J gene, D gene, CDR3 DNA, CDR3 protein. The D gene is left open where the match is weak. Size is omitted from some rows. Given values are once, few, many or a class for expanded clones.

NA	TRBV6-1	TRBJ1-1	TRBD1	TGTGCCAGCAGTGCAAGCAAGACAGGGAACGCTGAAGCTTTCTTT	CASSASKTGNAEAFF
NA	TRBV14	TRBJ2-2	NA	TGTGCCAGCAGCCAAGATGAAAAGAAGAACACCGGGGAGCTGTTTTTT	CASSQDEKKNTGELFF
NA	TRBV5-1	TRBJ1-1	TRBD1	TGCGCCAGCAGCCGTGGGACAGGGCCGAACACTGAAGCTTTCTTT	CASSRGTGPNTEAFF
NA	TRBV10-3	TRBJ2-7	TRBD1	TGTGCCATCACCGACAGGGAAGGCGCCTACGAGCAGTACTTC	CAITDREGAYEQYF
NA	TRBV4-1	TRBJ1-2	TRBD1	TGCGCCAGCAGCCAACTTACAGGGGGTAACTATGGCTACACCTTC	CASSQLTGGNYGYTF
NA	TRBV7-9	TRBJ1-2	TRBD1	TGTGCCAGCAGCTCTCCCGGACAGGGGAAAGGCTATGGCTACACCTTC	CASSSPGQGKGYGYTF
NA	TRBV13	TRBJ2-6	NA	TGTGCCAGCAGCTTAAGAGGCCTCTCTGGGGCCAACGTCCTGACTTTC	CASSLRGLSGANVLTF
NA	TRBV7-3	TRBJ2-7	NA	TGTGCCAGCACCAAACCAGGGGGGGACCTCTCCTACGAGCAGTACTTC	CASTKPGGDLSYEQYF
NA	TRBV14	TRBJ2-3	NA	TGTGCCAGCAGCCAAGACATCTCCAGCACAGATACGCAGTATTTT	CASSQDISSTDTQYF
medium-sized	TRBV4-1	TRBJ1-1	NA	TGCGCCAGCAGCCGGGTACAGGGAGGTGGGACTGAAGCTTTCTTT	CASSRVQGGGTEAFF
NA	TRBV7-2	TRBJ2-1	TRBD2	TGTGCCAGCAGCTTATGGGCGGGGGGGCTAGGGTATGAGCAGTTCTTC	CASSLWAGGLGYEQFF
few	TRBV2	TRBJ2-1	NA	TGTGCCAGCAGTGATTGGCGGGGCAATGAGCAGTTCTTC	CASSDWRGNEQFF
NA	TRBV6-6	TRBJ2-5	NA	TGTGCCAGCAGTTCCCTGACCCTTAATGATAAAGAGACCCAGTACTTC	CASSSLTLNDKETQYF
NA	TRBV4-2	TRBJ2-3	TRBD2	TGTGCCAGCAGCCAGGGAACTAGCGGGGGGGCAGATACGCAGTATTTT	CASSQGTSGGADTQYF
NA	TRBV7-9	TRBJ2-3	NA	TGTGCCAGCAGCTTAGTCCTCGGCACAGATACGCAGTATTTT	CASSLVLGTDTQYF